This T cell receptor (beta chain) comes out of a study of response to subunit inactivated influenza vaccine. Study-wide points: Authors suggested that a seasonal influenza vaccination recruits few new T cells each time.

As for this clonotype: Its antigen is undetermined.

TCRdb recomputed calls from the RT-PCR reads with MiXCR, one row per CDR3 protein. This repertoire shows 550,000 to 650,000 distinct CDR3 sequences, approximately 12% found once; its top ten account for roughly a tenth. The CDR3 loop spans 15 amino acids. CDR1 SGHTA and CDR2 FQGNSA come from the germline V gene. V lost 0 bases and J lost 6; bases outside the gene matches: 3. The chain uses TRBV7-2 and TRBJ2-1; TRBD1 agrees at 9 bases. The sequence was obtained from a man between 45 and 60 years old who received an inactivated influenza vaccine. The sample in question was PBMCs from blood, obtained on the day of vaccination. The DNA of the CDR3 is TGTGCCAGCAGCTTAGCGAGGGGACAGGGCAATGAGCAGTTCTTC. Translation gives CASSLARGQGNEQFF.